A selection of T cell receptor beta chains follows, all from one sample in a study of breast tumors, draining lymph nodes, adjacent tissues. TCRdb passed the multiplex PCR reads through MiXCR, listing each CDR3 protein once. The sample shows some 25,000 distinct CDR3 sequences, under 30% of them seen only once. The specimen was breast tumor tissue. The receptors here all came from a female donor with breast cancer. Some clones in this sample may be carry-over from other donors' samples. Each CDR3 is given with its conserved first and last residue. The D gene is left open where the match is weak. Expanded clones get a size class; other rows say once, few or many, or leave the size out.

>many|TRBV7-9|TRBD2|TRBJ2-2|20
TGTGCCAGCAGCTTAATTTTGGGACTAGCGCGAGGGTCGAACACCGGGGAGCTGTTTTTT
CASSLILGLARGSNTGELFF
>many|TRBV5-1|TRBD1|TRBJ2-1|14
TGCGCCAGCAACCGGGACAGGGGAGAAGATGAGCAGTTCTTC
CASNRDRGEDEQFF
>many|TRBV19|-|TRBJ2-5|12
TGTGCCAGCTCGGGACTCCAAGAGACCCAGTACTTC
CASSGLQETQYF
>many|TRBV11-1|TRBD1|TRBJ2-1|15
TGTGCCAGCAGCTTAGACCTCAGGGGGCAGGCTGAGCAGTTCTTC
CASSLDLRGQAEQFF
>-|TRBV28|TRBD2|TRBJ2-3|16
TGTGCCAGCACCCCGGGGGGGGACATACGGGGAGATACGCAGTATTTT
CASTPGGDIRGDTQYF
>many|TRBV12-3/TRBV12-4|-|TRBJ1-6|14
TGTGCCAGCAGTTTAGGGGGAGGGGCCTTGGCCCTCCACTTT
CASSLGGGALALHF
>medium-sized|TRBV10-3|-|TRBJ1-3|16
TGTGCCATCAGTGAGAGGGGGGGGGGCCCTGGAAACACCATATATTTT
CAISERGGGPGNTIYF
>many|TRBV20-1|TRBD2|TRBJ2-7|12
TGCGGACTAGCCCGGGATTTCTACGAGCAGTACTTC
CGLARDFYEQYF
>many|TRBV30|-|TRBJ2-1|14
TGTGCCTGGAGTGCAAGGTCGGGTCTCGATGAGCAGTTCTTC
CAWSARSGLDEQFF
>many|TRBV28|-|TRBJ2-7|11
TGTGCCAGCAGTTCCCGCTACGAGCAGTACTTC
CASSSRYEQYF
>many|TRBV27|-|TRBJ2-1|13
TGTGCCCATGGGGGTAGGGGGGGCAGTGAGCAGTTCTTC
CAHGGRGGSEQFF
>many|TRBV5-1|TRBD1|TRBJ2-7|13
TGCGCCAGCAGCTGGGGACAGAAGTACGAGCAGTACTTC
CASSWGQKYEQYF
>many|TRBV28|-|TRBJ2-7|15
TGTGCCAGCAGTTTAGTCGGGATGTCGACCTACGAGCAGTACTTC
CASSLVGMSTYEQYF
>many|TRBV30|-|TRBJ2-7|15
TGTGCCTGGAGTGAGCCAACAGGGCCGACTTACGAGCAGTACTTC
CAWSEPTGPTYEQYF
>-|TRBV2|TRBD1|TRBJ2-2|15
TGTGCCAGCAGGCCGGGGACAGGGGGTGCCGGGGAGCTGTTTTTT
CASRPGTGGAGELFF
>many|TRBV24-1|-|TRBJ2-1|16
TGTGCCACCAGTGATCTCTCAACTCCCCGGGGCAATGAGCAATTCTTC
CATSDLSTPRGNEQFF
>many|TRBV4-2|TRBD1|TRBJ1-2|15
TGTGCCAGCAGCCAAGGGGACAGGGGCTTCGGTGGCTACACCTTC
CASSQGDRGFGGYTF
>many|TRBV28|-|TRBJ2-3|14
TGTGCCAGCAGTTACCAAAGGTATGCGGATACGCAGTATTTT
CASSYQRYADTQYF
>-|TRBV9|TRBD1|TRBJ2-3|15
TGTGCCAGCAGCGTGGGGGGCAGGGGGCGAAATGCGCAGTATTTT
CASSVGGRGRNAQYF
>many|TRBV7-8|-|TRBJ2-5|12
TGTGCGGGGGGAAGGCCTTCAGAGGCCCAGTACTTC
CAGGRPSEAQYF
>many|TRBV7-2|-|TRBJ2-2|14
TGTGCCAGCAGACCGGGAACCAACACCGGGGAGCTGTTTTTT
CASRPGTNTGELFF
>many|TRBV11-1|-|TRBJ1-2|13
TGTGCCAGCAGCTTAAACGGGGGCATTGGCTACACCTTC
CASSLNGGIGYTF
>many|TRBV4-2|-|TRBJ2-3|16
TGTGCCAGCAGCCAAGCCGGAGATCTGAGCACAGATACGCAGTATTTT
CASSQAGDLSTDTQYF
>many|TRBV6-1|TRBD1|TRBJ2-7|16
TGTGCCAGCAGTCCAAGAGGGACAGGGATTTCCTACGAGCAGTACTTC
CASSPRGTGISYEQYF
>many|TRBV12-3/TRBV12-4|-|TRBJ2-4|14
TGTGCCAGCAGTTTGGGGGCCCCGGGAAACATTCAGTACTTC
CASSLGAPGNIQYF
>many|TRBV12-3/TRBV12-4|-|TRBJ1-4|14
TGTGCCAGCATCCTACCAAAAAGGGTTGAAAAACTGTTTTTT
CASILPKRVEKLFF
>many|TRBV9|-|TRBJ1-4|13
TGTGCCAGCAGCGTAGGGCTTAATGAAAAACTGTTTTTT
CASSVGLNEKLFF
>few|TRBV30|TRBD2|TRBJ2-5|14
TGTGCCTGGAGTGAGGGACTAGCCCAAGAGACCCAGTACTTC
CAWSEGLAQETQYF
>many|TRBV19|TRBD1|TRBJ2-7|15
TGTGCCAGTAGTATAAGTGGACAGGGGGCTAACGAGCAGTACTTC
CASSISGQGANEQYF
>many|TRBV3-1|-|TRBJ1-2|15
TGTGCCAGCAGCCAAAACGGAGGAGCTGTCTATGGCTACACCTTC
CASSQNGGAVYGYTF
>many|TRBV6-6|-|TRBJ2-1|16
TGTGCCAGCAGTCATCACAGGGAATGGAATCAGGGTGAGCAGTTCTTC
CASSHHREWNQGEQFF
>-|TRBV27|-|TRBJ2-2|16
TGTGCCAGCAGTTTATCCGGGAACTTGAACACCGGGGAGCTGTTTTTT
CASSLSGNLNTGELFF
>many|TRBV2|-|TRBJ2-7|11
TGTGCCAGCAGTGAGCCCTACGAGCAGTACTTC
CASSEPYEQYF
>many|TRBV15|-|TRBJ1-4|14
TGTGCCACCAGCAGAGATGGGGGTAATGAAAAACTGTTTTTT
CATSRDGGNEKLFF
>many|TRBV9|-|TRBJ2-1|16
TGTGCCAGCAGCGTAGCCGGTCGGGGGTCCTACAATGAGCAGTTCTTC
CASSVAGRGSYNEQFF
>-|TRBV28|TRBD1|TRBJ1-6|16
TGTGCCAGCATGAACAGGGGGGGGGGGACGGGATCACCCCTCCACTTT
CASMNRGGGTGSPLHF
>many|TRBV2|TRBD2|TRBJ2-7|15
TGTGCCAGCAGTGAATCTGCGGGAGGGGTCTACGAGCAGTACTTC
CASSESAGGVYEQYF
>many|TRBV4-1|-|TRBJ2-7|13
TGCGCCAGCAGCCCGGGGTTAGGCTACGAGCAGTACTTC
CASSPGLGYEQYF
>many|TRBV25-1|TRBD1|TRBJ2-3|14
TGTGCCAGCAGTGAATTAGGGGGCGCAGATACGCAGTATTTT
CASSELGGADTQYF
>many|TRBV6-1|-|TRBJ2-1|15
TGTGCCAGCACTCTTGGGGCAGGATCCTACAATGAGCAGTTCTTC
CASTLGAGSYNEQFF
>many|TRBV30|-|TRBJ1-5|14
TGTGCCTGGGGCAGACAGGCTGGCCATCAGCCCCAGCATTTT
CAWGRQAGHQPQHF
>many|TRBV6-5|-|TRBJ2-1|13
TGTGCCAGCAGGAGGACAGTTCTTAATGAGCAGTTCTTC
CASRRTVLNEQFF
>many|TRBV5-4|-|TRBJ2-3|15
TGTGCCAGCAGGCTAACGGCAGGGGGCACAGATACGCAGTATTTT
CASRLTAGGTDTQYF
>-|TRBV2|-|TRBJ1-4|14
TGTGCCGGCAGTGCCGCCAGTAGTAATGAAAAACTGTTTTTT
CAGSAASSNEKLFF
>many|TRBV15|-|TRBJ2-3|13
TGTGCCACCAGCAGGGGCAGGACAGATACGCAGTATTTT
CATSRGRTDTQYF
>-|TRBV20-1|TRBD2|TRBJ2-3|19
TGCAGTGCTAGAGATTACACTAGCGGGAGGGGTCGGAGCACAGATACGCAGTATTTT
CSARDYTSGRGRSTDTQYF
>many|TRBV12-3/TRBV12-4|TRBD1|TRBJ2-7|14
TGTGCCAGCAGTTTAGGGTGGGGACAGGGCGAGCAGTACTTC
CASSLGWGQGEQYF
>many|TRBV5-8|-|TRBJ2-1|16
TGTGCCAGCAGCTTGCCGGACACACGAAGTCGGGATGAGCAGTTCTTC
CASSLPDTRSRDEQFF
>many|TRBV10-2|-|TRBJ1-4|13
TGCGCCAGCAGTCCGGCGAATAATGAAAAACTGTTTTTT
CASSPANNEKLFF
>many|TRBV6-4|TRBD1|TRBJ1-5|15
TGTGCCAGCAGTGAGGGACAGGGATTCAAGCAGCCCCAGCATTTT
CASSEGQGFKQPQHF
>many|TRBV20-1|-|TRBJ2-3|15
TGCAGTGCTAGAGATCAGGAAGTGCATACAGATACGCAGTATTTT
CSARDQEVHTDTQYF
>many|TRBV4-1|-|TRBJ2-5|14
TGCGCCAGCAGCCCTACACCAGCCCAAGAGACCCAGTACTTC
CASSPTPAQETQYF
>-|TRBV9|TRBD2|TRBJ2-3|18
TGTGCCAGCAGCGCCAGTGTGGGAAGCGGGGGGGCAACAGATACGCAGTATTTT
CASSASVGSGGATDTQYF
>many|TRBV12-3/TRBV12-4|-|TRBJ1-2|14
TGTGCCAGCAGTGGGGACGGCAACTTCTATGGCTACACCTTC
CASSGDGNFYGYTF